A selection of T cell receptor beta chains follows, all from one sample in a study of shared clonotypes between healthy human individuals. TCRdb's table, derived via immunoSEQ multiplex PCR, lists solely in-frame clones and lacks some. The table records around 1.5 million clones, 95% to 99% of them present only once. Sequenced: naive CD4+ T cells sorted from blood. The receptors were sampled from a man under 40 in good health. Each CDR3 is given with its conserved first and last residue. Each record gives: V gene, D gene, clone size, J gene, CDR3 DNA, CDR3 protein. A D gene is named only where the DNA matches it firmly. Size is omitted from some rows. Given values are once, few, many or a class for expanded clones.

TRBV19	-	-	TRBJ1-1	TGTGCCAGTAGTCTTAGGAGGAACACTGAAGCTTTCTTT	CASSLRRNTEAFF
TRBV27	-	-	TRBJ2-2	TGTGCCAGCAGGTTTCATCGCAGGGAATACAACGGGGAGCTGTTTTTT	CASRFHRREYNGELFF
TRBV7-8	-	-	TRBJ2-2	TGTGCCAGCAGCTTATGGGGGCCCGGGGAGCTGTTTTTT	CASSLWGPGELFF
TRBV27	-	-	TRBJ2-3	TGTGCCAGCAGTTTAAAGAGCGGAACCACAGATACGCAGTATTTT	CASSLKSGTTDTQYF
TRBV18	TRBD2	-	TRBJ2-3	TGTGCCAGCTCACCAGTCGCGGGAGGAAGCACAGATACGCAGTATTTT	CASSPVAGGSTDTQYF
TRBV27	TRBD2	-	TRBJ2-1	TGTGCCAGCAGTTCATTCCGGTTAGCGGGAGTGGGGGAGCAGTTCTTC	CASSSFRLAGVGEQFF
TRBV18	TRBD2	-	TRBJ2-1	TGTGCCAGCTCACCCGGGACTAGCGGGTACAATGAGCAGTTCTTC	CASSPGTSGYNEQFF
TRBV7-9	-	-	TRBJ2-7	TGTGCCAGCAGTGGGGGAGAGGTAGGAAGACTCCACGAGCAGTACTTC	CASSGGEVGRLHEQYF
TRBV29-1	TRBD2	-	TRBJ2-1	TGCAGCGTTGTGGTAGCGGGGTCCAATGAGCAGTTCTTC	CSVVVAGSNEQFF
TRBV7-9	TRBD2	-	TRBJ2-2	TGTGCCAGCAGCCAGACGGGACTAGCGACCGAGCTGTTTTTT	CASSQTGLATELFF
TRBV7-3	-	-	TRBJ2-2	TGTGCCAGCAGCTTCTGGGCAGGCACCGGGGAGCTGTTTTTT	CASSFWAGTGELFF
TRBV9	TRBD1	-	TRBJ1-2	TGTGCCAGCAGCACCGGGCCCGGGACAGGGGTCTATGGCTACACCTTC	CASSTGPGTGVYGYTF
TRBV11-3	-	-	TRBJ2-1	TGTGCCAGCAGCTCTGACACTAGGAGTAGCTACAATGAGCAGTTCTTC	CASSSDTRSSYNEQFF
TRBV6-5	TRBD2	-	TRBJ2-7	TGTGCCAGCAGGCCCTCAGGACTAGCGGGAGTCCTGCAGATCTTC	CASRPSGLAGVLQIF
TRBV7-9	-	once	TRBJ2-1	TGTGCCAGCAGCTCCCGGGACCTTTTGGTTGAGCAGTTCTTC	CASSSRDLLVEQFF
TRBV6-6	TRBD2	once	TRBJ2-7	TGTGCCAGCATCAAGGGGACTAGCGGAGCCTACGAGCAGTACTTC	CASIKGTSGAYEQYF
TRBV19	-	-	TRBJ2-7	TGTGCCAGTAGTATTAGAGAAGAGGGTTCCTACGAGCAGTACTTC	CASSIREEGSYEQYF
TRBV4-1	-	-	TRBJ2-3	TGCGCCAGCAGCCCTTGGTTGGAGGGGAGCACAGATACGCAGTATTTT	CASSPWLEGSTDTQYF
TRBV28	-	-	TRBJ1-2	TGTGCCAGCAGTTTAGTCAGCTTCTATGGCTACACCTTC	CASSLVSFYGYTF
TRBV30	-	-	TRBJ2-5	TGTGCCTGGTCAGTGGGTGAGACCCAGTACTTC	CAWSVGETQYF
TRBV28	TRBD1	-	TRBJ1-2	TGTGCCAGCGGGACAGACTATGGCTACACCTTC	CASGTDYGYTF
TRBV5-1	TRBD1	-	TRBJ2-1	TGCGCCAGCAGCTTGGCGCAGGGGGCGTACAATGAGCAGTTCTTC	CASSLAQGAYNEQFF
TRBV18	-	-	TRBJ2-7	TGTGCCAGCTCCGCTCTCTCCTACGAGCAGTACTTC	CASSALSYEQYF
TRBV2	-	-	TRBJ2-5	TGTGCCAGCCTCGTTACGGACACCTATGGGTTCCAGTACTTC	CASLVTDTYGFQYF
TRBV28	-	-	TRBJ1-2	TGTGCCAGCAGTTTATTTTCGGCAGTTGGCTACACCTTC	CASSLFSAVGYTF
TRBV7-2	-	-	TRBJ2-7	TGTGCCAGCAGCTTATCCATCCAGACAGACTACGAGCAGTACTTC	CASSLSIQTDYEQYF
TRBV5-4	-	-	TRBJ2-7	TGTGCCAGCGGTCGGGAGTCCTACGAGCAGTACTTC	CASGRESYEQYF
TRBV5-1	TRBD1	-	TRBJ2-7	TGCGCCAGCAGCCCGATGACAGGGGGCCAAACCTCCTACGAGCAGTACTTC	CASSPMTGGQTSYEQYF
TRBV5-1	TRBD1	-	TRBJ1-1	TGCGCCAGCAGCTGGATCGGGACAGGGGCGACCCGTAGCCTAAACACTGAAGCTTTCTTT	CASSWIGTGATRSLNTEAFF
TRBV4-1	TRBD1	-	TRBJ2-1	TGCGCCAGCAGCCACCCGCCGGCAGGGGGCCACAATGAGCAGTTCTTC	CASSHPPAGGHNEQFF
TRBV5-4	TRBD1	-	TRBJ1-2	TGTGCCAGCAGCTTGAATCAGCAGGTCAGGGGGAATCGCGGCTACACCTTC	CASSLNQQVRGNRGYTF
TRBV7-2	TRBD1	-	TRBJ1-2	TGTGCCAGCAACCGCAGGGGGCGGGATCCTAACTATGGCTACACCTTC	CASNRRGRDPNYGYTF
TRBV6-5	-	-	TRBJ1-5	TGTGCCAGCAGTTACTCCGGGAGCAATCAGCCCCAGCATTTT	CASSYSGSNQPQHF
TRBV28	-	-	TRBJ1-1	TGTGCCAGCAGGGACAGCCCTGAAGCTTTCTTT	CASRDSPEAFF
TRBV7-9	TRBD1	-	TRBJ2-7	TGTGCCAGCACCCCCCGGGACAGGGGTTACGAGCAGTACTTC	CASTPRDRGYEQYF
TRBV5-1	TRBD1	-	TRBJ1-1	TGCGCCAGCAGCTTTACCCCCGGGACAGCCAACACTGAAGCTTTCTTT	CASSFTPGTANTEAFF
TRBV5-1	TRBD1	-	TRBJ2-3	TGCGCCAGCAGCGCGGACAGGTCTGGCACAGATACGCAGTATTTT	CASSADRSGTDTQYF
TRBV15	-	-	TRBJ2-7	TGTGCCACCAGCAGAGATCCGGGTAGCGCTTCCTACGAGCAGTACTTC	CATSRDPGSASYEQYF
TRBV7-9	-	once	TRBJ2-2	TGTGCCAGCCGATACACGGGAGCCGACACCGGGGAGCTGTTTTTT	CASRYTGADTGELFF
TRBV11-2	-	-	TRBJ1-2	TGTGCCAGCAGCCCAGAACCGGGGGGAAACTATGGCTACACCTTC	CASSPEPGGNYGYTF
TRBV27	TRBD1	-	TRBJ1-3	TGTGCCAGCAGTCCCGGGACAGGGGGCGTGAATCCAGATTTT	CASSPGTGGVNPDF
TRBV9	-	-	TRBJ2-5	TGTGCCAGCAGCGTGAGGGGTGAGGTAGGGGAGACCCAGTACTTC	CASSVRGEVGETQYF
TRBV5-1	TRBD1	-	TRBJ2-7	TGCGCCAGCAGTTACCGGGACAGGTTTGGCGAGCAGTACTTC	CASSYRDRFGEQYF
TRBV5-4	TRBD2	few	TRBJ2-2	TGTGCCAGCAGCAAGGGACTAGCGGGAGAAACCGGGGAGCTGTTTTTT	CASSKGLAGETGELFF
TRBV5-4	-	-	TRBJ2-1	TGTGCCAGCAGCTTGGCGGCCGACCGCTACAATGAGCAGTTCTTC	CASSLAADRYNEQFF
TRBV7-9	TRBD2	-	TRBJ2-7	TGTGCCAGCAGCTTAGTATCTAGCGGATCCTACGAGCAGTACTTC	CASSLVSSGSYEQYF
TRBV2	TRBD1	-	TRBJ2-7	TGTGCCAGCGGGACAGGGCGCTCCTACGAGCAGTACTTC	CASGTGRSYEQYF
TRBV18	-	-	TRBJ1-5	TGTGCCAGCTCACAAGACAGAAACGATCAGCCCCAGCATTTT	CASSQDRNDQPQHF
TRBV7-2	-	-	TRBJ2-7	TGTGCCAGCAGCCCAAAAAGCAGGGATGGCGAGCAGTACTTC	CASSPKSRDGEQYF
TRBV5-4	TRBD1	-	TRBJ2-5	TGTGCCAGCAGCACCCGGGACAGCCTCCGAAAGACCCAGTACTTC	CASSTRDSLRKTQYF
TRBV18	TRBD1	-	TRBJ2-5	TGTGCCAGCTCACCGGACAGGGGGGCTATCCAAGAGACCCAGTACTTC	CASSPDRGAIQETQYF
TRBV2	-	-	TRBJ1-1	TGTGCCAGCAGTGAGGTCAGCAAGAACACTGAAGCTTTCTTT	CASSEVSKNTEAFF
TRBV7-9	-	-	TRBJ1-1	TGTGCCAGCAGCGAGGGACTGCAAATGAACACTGAAGCTTTCTTT	CASSEGLQMNTEAFF
TRBV5-4	-	-	TRBJ2-1	TGTGCCAGCAGCCCGGGGAGAGGGCCCTACAATGAGCAGTTCTTC	CASSPGRGPYNEQFF
TRBV30	TRBD2	-	TRBJ2-7	TGTGCCTGGAGTGTACTTGCGGGAGGGCCTCACGAGCAGTACTTC	CAWSVLAGGPHEQYF
TRBV5-4	TRBD1	-	TRBJ2-3	TGTGCCAGCAGCTTGGCGAGGGACAGGGGCCTCACAGATACGCAGTATTTT	CASSLARDRGLTDTQYF
TRBV5-1	-	-	TRBJ2-1	TGCGCCAGCAGCTTTTTGGGGGTTTCCTACAATGAGCAGTTCTTC	CASSFLGVSYNEQFF
TRBV18	-	-	TRBJ1-1	TGTGCCAGCTCACCACAGGGGAGGCGGACTGAAGCTTTCTTT	CASSPQGRRTEAFF